This T cell receptor (beta chain) was identified during a study of naive and memory T cell subsets. Study outcomes and limitations: Naive and memory subsets had different power law exponents for TCR abundance. Over 90% of naive TCR sequences appeared only once after error correction, unlike memory subsets.

V dropped 5 bases and J dropped 4; count of bases not matched to a gene: 14. The V gene's germline CDR1 is MDHEN and CDR2 SYDVKM. CDR3 size: 16 residues. Four subsets defined by CD45RA and CD27 were sorted after CD3, CD4, CD8 and live/dead staining. An equimolar mix of two oligonucleotides served as the beta constant-region primer for TRBC1 and TRBC2. Ligated cDNA was amplified by four rounds of PCR with nested alpha and beta constant-region primers and SP2. TCRdb re-called the UMI-ligation and nested PCR reads with MiXCR, one entry per CDR3 protein. The sample carries 89,000 or so distinct CDR3 sequences, about an eighth recorded once. A word on this clonotype: The target antigen is unknown.

Sequencing used central memory CD4+ T cells from blood. The clonotype was recovered from a human donor in good health. The V and J genes are TRBV28 and TRBJ2-7; 7 bases are shared with TRBD1. CDR3 bases: TGTGCCAGCAGTCGAAACAGGGGCGTATCGATTTACGAGCAGTACTTC. Its protein is CASSRNRGVSIYEQYF.